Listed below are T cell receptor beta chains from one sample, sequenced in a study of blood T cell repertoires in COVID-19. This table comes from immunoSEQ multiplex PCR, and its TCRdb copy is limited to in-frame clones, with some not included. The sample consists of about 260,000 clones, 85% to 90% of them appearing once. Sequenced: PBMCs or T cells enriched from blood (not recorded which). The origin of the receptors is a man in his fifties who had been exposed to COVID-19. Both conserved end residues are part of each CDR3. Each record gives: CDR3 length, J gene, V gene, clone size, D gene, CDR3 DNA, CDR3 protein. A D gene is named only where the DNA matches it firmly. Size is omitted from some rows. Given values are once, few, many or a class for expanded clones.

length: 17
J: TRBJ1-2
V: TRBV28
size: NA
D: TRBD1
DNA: TGTGCCAGCAGCCCAGCCGGGACAGGGGGCCCCCCCTATGGCTACACCTTC
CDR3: CASSPAGTGGPPYGYTF

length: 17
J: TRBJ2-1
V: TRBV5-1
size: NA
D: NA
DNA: TGCGCCAGCAGAGATGGCAGGCCATTATCCTTCAACAATGAGCAGTTCTTC
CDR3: CASRDGRPLSFNNEQFF

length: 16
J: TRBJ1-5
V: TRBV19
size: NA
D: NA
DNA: TGTGCCAGTAGTAATACCCTTGGGACACGGAATCAGCCCCAGCATTTT
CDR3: CASSNTLGTRNQPQHF

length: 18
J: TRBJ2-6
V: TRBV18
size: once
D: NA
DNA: TGTGCCAGCTCACCACAAGGGGCAGGGCCGAATAGGGCCAACGTCCTGACTTTC
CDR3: CASSPQGAGPNRANVLTF

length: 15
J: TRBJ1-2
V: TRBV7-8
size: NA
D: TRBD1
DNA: TGTGCCAGCAGCTTAGACCGGGACAGGGGGCCTGGCTACACCTTC
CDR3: CASSLDRDRGPGYTF

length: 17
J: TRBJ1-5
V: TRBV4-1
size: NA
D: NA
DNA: TGCGCCAGCAGCGAAACCCCGAGGAGCTATAGCAATCAGCCCCAGCATTTT
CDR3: CASSETPRSYSNQPQHF

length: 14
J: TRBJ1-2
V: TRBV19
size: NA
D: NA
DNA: TGTGCCAGTAGTAGGGCAGGGATAAACTATGGCTACACCTTC
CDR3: CASSRAGINYGYTF

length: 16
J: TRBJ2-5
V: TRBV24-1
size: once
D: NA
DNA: TGTGCCACCAGTGATCCGGGATCCGTTTATGGAGAGACCCAGTACTTC
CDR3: CATSDPGSVYGETQYF

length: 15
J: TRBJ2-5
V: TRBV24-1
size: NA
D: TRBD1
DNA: TGTGCCACCAGTGTTGGAGTGACAGGGGGAGAGACCCAGTACTTC
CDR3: CATSVGVTGGETQYF

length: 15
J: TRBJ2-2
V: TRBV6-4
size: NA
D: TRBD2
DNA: TGTGCCAGCAGTGCCCTCGCGGGAGGTGTCGGGGAGCTGTTTTTT
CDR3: CASSALAGGVGELFF

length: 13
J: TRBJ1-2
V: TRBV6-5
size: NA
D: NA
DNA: TGTGCCAGCGGCTTAGGGCAGGGATATGGCTACACCTTC
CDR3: CASGLGQGYGYTF

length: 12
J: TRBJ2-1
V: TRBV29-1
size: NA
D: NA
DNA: TGCAGCGTTGGGGAGGAGGTCCATGAGCAGTTCTTC
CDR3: CSVGEEVHEQFF

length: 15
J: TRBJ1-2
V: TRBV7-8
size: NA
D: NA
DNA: TGTGCCAGCAGCTTAGGTGGGGCGGCTAACTATGGCTACACCTTC
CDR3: CASSLGGAANYGYTF

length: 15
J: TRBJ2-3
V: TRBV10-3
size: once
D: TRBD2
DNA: TGTGCCATCAAAGAGTTAGCGGGGGGGACAGATACGCAGTATTTT
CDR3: CAIKELAGGTDTQYF

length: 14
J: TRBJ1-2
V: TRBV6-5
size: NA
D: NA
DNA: TGTGCCAGCAGCCACAACGCCAGGGGTAGTGGCTACACCTTC
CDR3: CASSHNARGSGYTF

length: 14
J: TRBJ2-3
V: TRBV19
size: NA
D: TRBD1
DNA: TGTGCCAGTAGTATCCCAGGGGGAACAGATACGCAGTATTTT
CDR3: CASSIPGGTDTQYF

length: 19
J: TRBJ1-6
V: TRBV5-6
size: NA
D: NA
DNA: TGTGCCAGCAGCTTGGTGAAAGGGGCCGGAAGCTCCTATAATTCACCCCTCCACTTT
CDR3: CASSLVKGAGSSYNSPLHF

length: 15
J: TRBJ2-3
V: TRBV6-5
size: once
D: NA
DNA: TGTGCCAGCAGTTACTCTAGTAATCCGGCAGATACGCAGTATTTT
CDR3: CASSYSSNPADTQYF

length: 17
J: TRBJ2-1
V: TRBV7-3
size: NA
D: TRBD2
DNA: TGTGCCAGCAGCTTAAGGGGGGGTCAATACTCCTACAATGAGCAGTTCTTC
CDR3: CASSLRGGQYSYNEQFF

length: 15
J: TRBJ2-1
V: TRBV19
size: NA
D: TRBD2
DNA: TGTGCCAGTAGTATTTCTCTAGCGGGAGCCAATGAGCAGTTCTTC
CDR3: CASSISLAGANEQFF

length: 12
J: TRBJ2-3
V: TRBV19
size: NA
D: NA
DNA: TGTGCCAGTAGTCACAGGGCGAATACGCAGTATTTT
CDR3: CASSHRANTQYF

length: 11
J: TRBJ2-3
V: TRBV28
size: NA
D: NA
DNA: TGTGCCAGCGCCGGGTATGATACGCAGTATTTT
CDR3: CASAGYDTQYF

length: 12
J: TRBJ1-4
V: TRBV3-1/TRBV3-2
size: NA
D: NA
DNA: TGTGCCAGCAGCCAACATTCCGAAAAACTGTTTTTT
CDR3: CASSQHSEKLFF

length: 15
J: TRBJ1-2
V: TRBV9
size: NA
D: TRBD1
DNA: TGTGCCAGCGGCGGAAGGACAGGGGGCGTCTATGGCTACACCTTC
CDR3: CASGGRTGGVYGYTF

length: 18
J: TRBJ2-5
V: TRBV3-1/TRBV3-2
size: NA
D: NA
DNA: TGTGCCAGCAGCCAAGATCCGGTCGCGGGGCCGCCGCTGGAGACCCAGTACTTC
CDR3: CASSQDPVAGPPLETQYF

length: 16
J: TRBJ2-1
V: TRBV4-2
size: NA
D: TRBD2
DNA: TGTGCCAGCAGCCCTCCCCTAGCGGGGGGGTCCTATGAGCAGTTCTTC
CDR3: CASSPPLAGGSYEQFF

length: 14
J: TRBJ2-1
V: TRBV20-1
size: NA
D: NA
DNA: TGCAGTGCTACTGAGGCTGGACTATACAATGAGCAGTTCTTC
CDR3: CSATEAGLYNEQFF

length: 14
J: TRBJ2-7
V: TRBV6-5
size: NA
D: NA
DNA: TGTGCCAGCAGATTTATCCGGGGGATTGACGAGCAGTACTTC
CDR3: CASRFIRGIDEQYF

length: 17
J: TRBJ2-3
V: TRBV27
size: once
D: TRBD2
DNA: TGTGCCAGCAGTTTCCGGACTAGCGGGACAAGCACAGATACGCAGTATTTT
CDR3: CASSFRTSGTSTDTQYF

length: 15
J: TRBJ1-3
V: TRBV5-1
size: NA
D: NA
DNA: TGCGCCAGCGGTACAGGGTCACTCTCTGGAAACACCATATATTTT
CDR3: CASGTGSLSGNTIYF

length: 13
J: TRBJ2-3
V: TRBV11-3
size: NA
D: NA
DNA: TGTGCCAGCAGCCCTAGAGGTTCAGATACGCAGTATTTT
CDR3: CASSPRGSDTQYF

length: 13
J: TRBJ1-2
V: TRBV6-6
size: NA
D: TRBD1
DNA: TGTGCCAGCAGTCCGACAGGGTTCGGCGGCTACACCTTC
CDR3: CASSPTGFGGYTF

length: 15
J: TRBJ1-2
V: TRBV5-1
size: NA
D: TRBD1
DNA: TGCGCCAGCAGCTTCCGGGACAGACCCTACTATGGCTACACCTTC
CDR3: CASSFRDRPYYGYTF

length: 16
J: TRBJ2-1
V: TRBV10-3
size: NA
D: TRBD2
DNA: TGTGCCACGTGGACTAGCGGGGGGAATTCCTACAATGAGCAGTTCTTC
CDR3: CATWTSGGNSYNEQFF

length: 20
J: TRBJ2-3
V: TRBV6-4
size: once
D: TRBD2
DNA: TGTGCCAGCAGTGACTCGATTATAAAGCGGGAGGGGATGCGGGTAGATACGCAGTATTTT
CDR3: CASSDSIIKREGMRVDTQYF

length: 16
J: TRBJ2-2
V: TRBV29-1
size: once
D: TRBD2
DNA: TGCAGCGTTGCTAGCGGGGGCTGGGCGAACACCGGGGAGCTGTTTTTT
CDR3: CSVASGGWANTGELFF

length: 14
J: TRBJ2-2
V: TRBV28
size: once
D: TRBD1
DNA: TGTGCCAGCACCACGACAGGGCACACCGGGGAGCTGTTTTTT
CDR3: CASTTTGHTGELFF

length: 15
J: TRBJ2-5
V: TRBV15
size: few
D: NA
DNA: TGTGCCACCAGCAGAGATACGGGTAGGCGCGAGACCCAGTACTTC
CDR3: CATSRDTGRRETQYF

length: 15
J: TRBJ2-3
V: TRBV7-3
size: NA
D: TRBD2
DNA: TGTGCCAGCAGCCCCGGAGCGGGAGTCACAGATACGCAGTATTTT
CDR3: CASSPGAGVTDTQYF

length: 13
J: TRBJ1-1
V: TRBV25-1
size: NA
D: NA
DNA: TGTGCCAGCAGTCGTACAGGGACCACTGAAGCTTTCTTT
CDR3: CASSRTGTTEAFF

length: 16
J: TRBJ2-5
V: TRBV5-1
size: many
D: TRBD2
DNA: TGCGCCAGCAGTTCATCGGGACTAGCGTACCAAGAGACCCAGTACTTC
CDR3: CASSSSGLAYQETQYF

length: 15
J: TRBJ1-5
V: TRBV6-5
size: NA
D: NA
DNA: TGTGCCAGCAGTTACCTTCGGGGGGAGAATCAGCCCCAGCATTTT
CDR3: CASSYLRGENQPQHF

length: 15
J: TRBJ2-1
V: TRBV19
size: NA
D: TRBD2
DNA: TGTGCCAGTAGACCGGGACTAGCGAGGTACAATGAGCAGTTCTTC
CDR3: CASRPGLARYNEQFF

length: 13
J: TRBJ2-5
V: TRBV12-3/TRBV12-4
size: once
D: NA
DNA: TGTGCCAGCAGTTTAGCTACGGAAGAGACCCAGTACTTC
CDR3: CASSLATEETQYF

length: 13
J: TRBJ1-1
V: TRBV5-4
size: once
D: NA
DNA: TGTGCCAGCAGCCAAACGGGGGTTAAGGAAGCTTTCTTT
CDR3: CASSQTGVKEAFF

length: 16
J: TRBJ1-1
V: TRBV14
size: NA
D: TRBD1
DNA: TGTGCCAGCAGCCCCAGGACAGGGTTATTTGGCACTGAAGCTTTCTTT
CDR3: CASSPRTGLFGTEAFF

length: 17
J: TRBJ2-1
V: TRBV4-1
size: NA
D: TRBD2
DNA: TGCGCCAGCAGCCAACCGACTAGCGGGAGGGCCCACAATGAGCAGTTCTTC
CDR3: CASSQPTSGRAHNEQFF

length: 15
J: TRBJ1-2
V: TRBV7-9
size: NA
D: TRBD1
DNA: TGTGCCAGCAGCGGCACCGGGACAGGGGGGCTTGGCTACACCTTC
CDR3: CASSGTGTGGLGYTF

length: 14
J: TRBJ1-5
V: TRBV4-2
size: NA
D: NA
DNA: TGTGCCAGCAGCCAAGGGCAGGCAGATCAGCCCCAGCATTTT
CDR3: CASSQGQADQPQHF

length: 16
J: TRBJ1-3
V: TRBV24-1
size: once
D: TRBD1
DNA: TGTGCCACCAGTGATTTGCGGGACAGAAGTGGAAACACCATATATTTT
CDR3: CATSDLRDRSGNTIYF

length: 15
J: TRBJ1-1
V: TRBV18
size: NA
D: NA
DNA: TGTGCCAGCTCAGCTAATCAAGGGGGATCCGCTGAAGCTTTCTTT
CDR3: CASSANQGGSAEAFF

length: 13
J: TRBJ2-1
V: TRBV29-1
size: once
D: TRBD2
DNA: TGCAGTATGCGGGGGGTCTCCTACAATGAGCAGTTCTTC
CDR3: CSMRGVSYNEQFF

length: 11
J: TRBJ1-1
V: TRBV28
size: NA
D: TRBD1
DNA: TGTGCCAGCAGCCTGGGACAGGGAGCTTTCTTT
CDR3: CASSLGQGAFF